Listed below are T cell receptor beta chains from one sample, sequenced in a study of blood T cells in healthy people across ages. TCRdb independently ran MiXCR on the 5' RACE reads; one entry per CDR3 protein. The table lists 1.5 million to 2 million distinct CDR3 sequences, 49% of them singletons, with approximately 2.1% in the top ten. The specimen was blood. The receptor set was obtained from a woman aged 40 to 50 in good health. CDR3s include the opening cysteine and the closing phenylalanine or tryptophan. A D gene is named only where the DNA matches it firmly. Only some rows state a clone size, as once, few, many or a class for expanded clones.

cdr3_length j_call v_call d_call clone_size cdr3_nt cdr3_aa
14 TRBJ2-7 TRBV3-1 - - TGTGCCAGCAGCACGGACCCATCCTCCTACGGGCAGTACTTC CASSTDPSSYGQYF
13 TRBJ2-7 TRBV3-1 - few TGTGCCAGCAGCCGGGGAGAGTACTACGAGCAGTACTTC CASSRGEYYEQYF
16 TRBJ2-1 TRBV5-1 TRBD1 - TGCGCCAGCACCGAGGGGGACAGGTCGGGCTCCAATGAGCAGTTCTTC CASTEGDRSGSNEQFF
14 TRBJ2-7 TRBV18 TRBD1 - TGTGCCAGCTCACCAGCGGACAGGGGCTACGAGCAGTACTTC CASSPADRGYEQYF
15 TRBJ1-2 TRBV9 TRBD1 - TGTGCCAGCAGCGTACTGCCAGGGGGCGGCTATGGCTACACCTTC CASSVLPGGGYGYTF
20 TRBJ1-5 TRBV7-2 TRBD1 few TGTGCCAGCAGCTCCTCGAACCGGGACAGATTATCGCACCTCGATCAGCCCCAGCATTTT CASSSSNRDRLSHLDQPQHF
16 TRBJ2-3 TRBV20-1 TRBD2 once TGCAGTGCTAGAGACTCAGCGGGGGGGCCGACAGGTACGCAGTATTTT CSARDSAGGPTGTQYF
17 TRBJ2-7 TRBV4-3 - few TGCGCCAGCAGCCAAGAAGGGTCGGCTACGACCTTGTACGAGCAGTACTTC CASSQEGSATTLYEQYF
17 TRBJ2-1 TRBV6-6 - once TGTGCCAGCAGTTACTCGCATCGGGGGAGCTCCTACAATGAGCAGTTCTTC CASSYSHRGSSYNEQFF
17 TRBJ2-3 TRBV4-3 TRBD2 few TGCGCCAGCAGCCAAGCCCCAGCGGGGAGTAGCACAGATACGCAGTATTTT CASSQAPAGSSTDTQYF
16 TRBJ2-1 TRBV5-1 TRBD2 - TGCGCCAGCAGCTTGACCGAAGCGGGGGGGCGCAATGAGCAGTTCTTC CASSLTEAGGRNEQFF
16 TRBJ2-5 TRBV7-9 - - TGTGCCAGCTATACGTTTGAGGGGTCACCCCAAGAGACCCAGTACTTC CASYTFEGSPQETQYF
15 TRBJ2-1 TRBV5-1 - - TGCGCCAGCAGCCGGGATGGGGGGGGCCACAGTGAGCAGTTCTTC CASSRDGGGHSEQFF
16 TRBJ2-7 TRBV4-2 TRBD1 - TGTGCCAGCAGCCAGGAATCGGGACAGGGGGCCTACGAGCAGTACTTC CASSQESGQGAYEQYF
16 TRBJ1-2 TRBV29-1 TRBD1 - TGCAGCGTTGAACCCACAGGGGGCTCGTTGAACTATGGCTACACCTTC CSVEPTGGSLNYGYTF
16 TRBJ1-2 TRBV5-1 - - TGCGCCAACAGCTTTGACAGAAACGGCATTAACTATGGCTACACCTTC CANSFDRNGINYGYTF
16 TRBJ2-1 TRBV6-5 - - TGTGCCAGCAGTCCCCTGGGTGAGAGCTCCTACAATGAGCAGTTCTTC CASSPLGESSYNEQFF
13 TRBJ2-3 TRBV12-5 - - TGTGCTAGTGGTCCCCCCAGCACAGATACGCAGTATTTT CASGPPSTDTQYF
18 TRBJ2-3 TRBV20-1 TRBD2 many TGCAGTGCAAAAGGGACTAGCGGGGGCGTTCGTATCACAGATACGCAGTATTTT CSAKGTSGGVRITDTQYF
17 TRBJ2-5 TRBV27 - - TGTGCCAGCAGTTTGCGTCTCGGACAAGAAGACCAAGAGACCCAGTACTTC CASSLRLGQEDQETQYF
14 TRBJ2-1 TRBV7-2 - once TGTGCCAGCAGCCCAGCTGGAGGGGTCTATGAGCAGTTCTTC CASSPAGGVYEQFF
16 TRBJ2-1 TRBV10-1 - - TGCGCCAGCAGTTATGAGGGGGGCTTACATAACTCTGAGCAGTTCTTC CASSYEGGLHNSEQFF
15 TRBJ2-5 TRBV6-5 TRBD2 - TGTGCCAGCAGATCCAGCGGGGGGGCGGGAGAGACCCAGTACTTC CASRSSGGAGETQYF
17 TRBJ2-6 TRBV7-2 - - TGTGCCAGCAGCTCCAGGCGGGGTCGGTCTGGGGCCAACGTCCTGACTTTC CASSSRRGRSGANVLTF
11 TRBJ1-2 TRBV6-1 - few TGTGTCGGACAAGCGGACACAGGCTACACCTTC CVGQADTGYTF
16 TRBJ1-5 TRBV2 - - TGTGCCAGCAGTGAAGGGGCGGCAGCCTTCAATCAGCCCCAGCATTTT CASSEGAAAFNQPQHF
16 TRBJ2-3 TRBV7-2 - few TGTGCCAGCAGCCCCCCGGGACATGCGACGGGAGATACGCAGTATTTT CASSPPGHATGDTQYF
15 TRBJ1-5 TRBV7-2 - once TGTGCCAGCAGCTTAGAACGGATTAGCAATCAGCCCCAGCATTTT CASSLERISNQPQHF
14 TRBJ2-7 TRBV7-8 TRBD1 few TGTGCCAGCAGCCCCCACAGGGGGTCCTACGAGCAGTACTTC CASSPHRGSYEQYF
15 TRBJ2-1 TRBV6-5 - - TGTGCCAGCAGCCGCCCGCAGGGAGGAACCTACGAGCAGTTCTTC CASSRPQGGTYEQFF
14 TRBJ2-7 TRBV18 - - TGTGCCAGCTCACCGGGGGTGGGCTCCTACGAGCAGTACTTC CASSPGVGSYEQYF
16 TRBJ1-1 TRBV6-6 - - TGTGCCAGCAGTTACCCAGGTAGAGGGAGGAACACTGAAGCTTTCTTT CASSYPGRGRNTEAFF
16 TRBJ2-3 TRBV6-6 TRBD2 - TGTGCCAGCAGCCAGAGCGGGGGGGTGAGCACAGATACGCAGTATTTT CASSQSGGVSTDTQYF
16 TRBJ1-5 TRBV28 - - TGTGCCAGCAGTTTATCGGACAAGCATCGCAAGCAGCCCCAGCATTTT CASSLSDKHRKQPQHF
16 TRBJ1-4 TRBV7-9 - once TGTGCCAGCAGCTTAGCGAGTAGAGGGTTCGAAGAAAAACTGTTTTTT CASSLASRGFEEKLFF